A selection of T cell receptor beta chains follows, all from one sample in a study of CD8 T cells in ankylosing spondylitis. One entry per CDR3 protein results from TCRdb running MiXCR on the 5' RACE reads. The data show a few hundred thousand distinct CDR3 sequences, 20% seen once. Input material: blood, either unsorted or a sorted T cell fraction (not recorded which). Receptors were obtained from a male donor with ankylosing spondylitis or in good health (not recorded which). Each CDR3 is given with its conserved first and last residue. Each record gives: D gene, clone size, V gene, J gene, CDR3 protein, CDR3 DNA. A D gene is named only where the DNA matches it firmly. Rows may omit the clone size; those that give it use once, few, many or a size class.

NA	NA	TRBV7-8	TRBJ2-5	CASRLRGGQETQYF	TGTGCCAGCAGGCTCCGTGGGGGCCAAGAGACCCAGTACTTC
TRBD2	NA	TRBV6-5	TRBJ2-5	CASSYWRGAGETQYF	TGTGCCAGCAGTTACTGGCGGGGGGCCGGGGAGACCCAGTACTTC
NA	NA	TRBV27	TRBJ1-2	CATKGLLSYGYTF	TGTGCCACCAAGGGGCTCCTATCCTATGGCTACACCTTC
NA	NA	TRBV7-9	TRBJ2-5	CASRPQQGREETQYF	TGTGCCAGCAGACCCCAACAGGGGAGGGAGGAGACCCAGTACTTC
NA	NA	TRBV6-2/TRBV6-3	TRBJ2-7	CASSKAETYEQYF	TGTGCCAGCAGTAAAGCAGAGACCTACGAGCAGTACTTC
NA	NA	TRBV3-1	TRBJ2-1	CASSLSRRPQAYNEKFF	TGTGCCAGCAGTCTCAGCAGGAGGCCCCAAGCCTACAATGAGAAGTTCTTC
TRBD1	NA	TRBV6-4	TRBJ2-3	CASSDSGTGGDTQYF	TGTGCCAGCAGTGACTCGGGGACAGGGGGAGATACGCAGTATTTT
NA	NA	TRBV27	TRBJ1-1	CASSLLVEVMNTEAFF	TGTGCCAGCAGTTTATTAGTCGAGGTAATGAACACTGAAGCTTTCTTT
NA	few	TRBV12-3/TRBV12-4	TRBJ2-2	CASSPFANTGELFF	TGTGCCAGCAGTCCGTTCGCGAACACCGGGGAGCTGTTTTTT
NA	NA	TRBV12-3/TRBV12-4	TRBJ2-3	CASSLRLRSTDTQYF	TGTGCCAGCAGTCTCCGATTACGCAGCACAGATACGCAGTATTTT
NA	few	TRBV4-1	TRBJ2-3	CASSQDGEADTQYF	TGCGCCAGCAGCCAAGATGGTGAGGCAGATACGCAGTATTTT
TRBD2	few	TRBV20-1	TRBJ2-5	CSASPRGGWETQYF	TGCAGTGCTAGCCCACGCGGGGGTTGGGAGACCCAGTACTTC
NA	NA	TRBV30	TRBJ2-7	CARSSLGPIYEQYF	TGTGCCCGGAGTTCCCTGGGACCGATCTACGAGCAGTACTTC
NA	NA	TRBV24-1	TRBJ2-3	CATSDATGAPTDTQYF	TGTGCCACCAGTGACGCTACCGGGGCACCCACAGATACGCAGTATTTT
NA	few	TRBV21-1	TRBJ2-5	CASRLVDQETQYF	TGTGCCAGCAGGCTGGTGGACCAAGAGACCCAGTACTTC
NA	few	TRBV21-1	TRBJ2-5	CASSKRSRRQETQYF	TGTGCCAGCAGCAAACGGTCTAGACGGCAAGAGACCCAGTACTTC
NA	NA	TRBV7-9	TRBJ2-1	CASSQLLVTSYNEQFF	TGTGCCAGCAGCCAACTACTAGTTACCTCCTACAATGAGCAGTTCTTC
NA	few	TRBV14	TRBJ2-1	CASAPWGYNEQFF	TGTGCCAGCGCTCCATGGGGGTACAATGAGCAGTTCTTC
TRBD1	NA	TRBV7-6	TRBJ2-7	CASSERDRALVREGEQYF	TGTGCCAGCAGCGAAAGGGACAGGGCCTTAGTACGCGAGGGGGAGCAGTACTTC
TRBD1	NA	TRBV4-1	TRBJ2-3	CASSLLTGITDTQYF	TGCGCCAGCAGCCTATTGACAGGGATCACAGATACGCAGTATTTT
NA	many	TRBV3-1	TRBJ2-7	CASSQGGEQYF	TGTGCCAGCAGCCAAGGAGGCGAGCAGTACTTC
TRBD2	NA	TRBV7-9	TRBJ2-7	CASSSPGGGYEQYF	TGTGCCAGCAGCTCCCCTGGGGGGGGCTACGAGCAGTACTTC
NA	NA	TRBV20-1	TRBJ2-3	CSARDRGREDTQYF	TGCAGTGCTAGAGATAGAGGGCGCGAAGATACGCAGTATTTT
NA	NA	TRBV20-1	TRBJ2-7	CSARENGVSAVSPSLHAQYF	TGCAGTGCTAGAGAGAATGGTGTTTCCGCAGTCAGCCCATCCCTACACGCGCAGTACTTC
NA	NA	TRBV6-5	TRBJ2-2	CASSYFGDTGELFF	TGTGCCAGCAGTTACTTCGGGGACACCGGGGAGCTGTTTTTT
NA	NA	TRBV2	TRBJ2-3	CALSFSGSSTTSTDTQYF	TGTGCCCTCAGTTTCAGTGGGTCTTCGACTACTAGCACAGATACGCAGTATTTT
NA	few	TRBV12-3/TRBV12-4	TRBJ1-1	CASSLGGDGAFF	TGTGCCAGCAGTTTAGGCGGGGACGGAGCTTTCTTT
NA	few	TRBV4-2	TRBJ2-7	CASSLLTSTETYEQYF	TGTGCCAGCAGCCTACTTACGTCCACAGAGACTTACGAGCAGTACTTC
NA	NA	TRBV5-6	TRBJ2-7	CASSFSAADEQYF	TGTGCCAGCAGCTTCTCAGCCGCGGACGAGCAGTACTTC
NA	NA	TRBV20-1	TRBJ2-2	CSARVVFF	TGCAGTGCTAGAGTGGTGTTTTTT
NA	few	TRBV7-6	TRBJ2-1	CASSLRRGEEGGANNEQFF	TGTGCCAGCAGCTTGCGCAGGGGCGAGGAGGGGGGGGCTAACAATGAGCAGTTCTTC
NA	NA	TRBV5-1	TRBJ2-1	CASTRGDEQFF	TGCGCCAGCACCCGCGGGGATGAGCAGTTCTTC
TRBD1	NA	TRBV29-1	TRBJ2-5	CSDLTGNAGETQYF	TGCAGCGACCTGACAGGGAACGCGGGAGAGACCCAGTACTTC
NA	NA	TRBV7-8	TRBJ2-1	CASSLGSLKRARNEQFF	TGTGCCAGCAGCTTGGGGTCGCTCAAGAGGGCCCGCAATGAGCAGTTCTTC
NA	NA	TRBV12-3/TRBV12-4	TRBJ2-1	CASSPSTGSHNEQFF	TGTGCCAGCAGCCCCAGTACGGGTTCCCACAATGAGCAGTTCTTC
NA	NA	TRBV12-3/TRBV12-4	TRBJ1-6	CASSLGGSNNSPLHF	TGTGCCAGCAGTTTGGGAGGGAGCAATAATTCACCCCTCCACTTT
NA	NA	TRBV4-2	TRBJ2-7	CASSQAGGGAPYEQYF	TGTGCCAGCAGCCAGGCTGGAGGCGGGGCCCCCTACGAGCAGTACTTC
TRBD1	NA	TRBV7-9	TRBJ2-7	CASSFPGQEFYEQYF	TGTGCCAGCAGCTTCCCCGGACAGGAGTTTTACGAGCAGTACTTC
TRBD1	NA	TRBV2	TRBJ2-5	CASTDLRQGAEETQYF	TGTGCCAGCACCGACCTTCGACAGGGGGCGGAAGAGACCCAGTACTTC
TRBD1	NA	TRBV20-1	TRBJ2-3	CSARLDRSYTDTQYF	TGCAGTGCTAGGCTGGACAGGAGCTACACAGATACGCAGTATTTT
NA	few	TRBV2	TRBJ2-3	CASMGRGLDTQYF	TGTGCCAGCATGGGCAGGGGCTTAGATACGCAGTATTTT
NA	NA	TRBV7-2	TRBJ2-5	CASSLGSGRRETQYF	TGTGCCAGCAGCTTAGGGTCAGGACGGCGGGAGACCCAGTACTTC
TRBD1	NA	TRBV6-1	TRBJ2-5	CASSLRDRVGETQYF	TGTGCCAGCAGTCTCCGGGACAGGGTGGGAGAGACCCAGTACTTC